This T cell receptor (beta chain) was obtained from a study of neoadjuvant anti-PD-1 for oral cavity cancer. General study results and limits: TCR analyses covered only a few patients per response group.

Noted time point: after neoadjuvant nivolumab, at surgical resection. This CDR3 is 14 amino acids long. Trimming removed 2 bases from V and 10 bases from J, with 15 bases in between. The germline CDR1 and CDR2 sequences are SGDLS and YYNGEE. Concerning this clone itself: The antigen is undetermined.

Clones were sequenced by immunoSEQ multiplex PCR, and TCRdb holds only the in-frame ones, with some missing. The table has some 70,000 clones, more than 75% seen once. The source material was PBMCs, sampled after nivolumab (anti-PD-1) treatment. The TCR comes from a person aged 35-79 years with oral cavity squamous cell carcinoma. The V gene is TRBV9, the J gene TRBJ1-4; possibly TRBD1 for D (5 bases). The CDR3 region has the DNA TGTGCCAGCAGCGTCCAGCGGGGGTACGGAAAACTGTTTTTT. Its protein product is CASSVQRGYGKLFF. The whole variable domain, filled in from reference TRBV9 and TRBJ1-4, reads DSGVTQTPKHLITATGQRVTLRCSPRSGDLSVYWYQQSLDQGLQFLIQYYNGEERAKGNILERFSAQQFPDLHSELNLSSLELGDSALYFCASSVQRGYGKLFFGSGTQLSVL.